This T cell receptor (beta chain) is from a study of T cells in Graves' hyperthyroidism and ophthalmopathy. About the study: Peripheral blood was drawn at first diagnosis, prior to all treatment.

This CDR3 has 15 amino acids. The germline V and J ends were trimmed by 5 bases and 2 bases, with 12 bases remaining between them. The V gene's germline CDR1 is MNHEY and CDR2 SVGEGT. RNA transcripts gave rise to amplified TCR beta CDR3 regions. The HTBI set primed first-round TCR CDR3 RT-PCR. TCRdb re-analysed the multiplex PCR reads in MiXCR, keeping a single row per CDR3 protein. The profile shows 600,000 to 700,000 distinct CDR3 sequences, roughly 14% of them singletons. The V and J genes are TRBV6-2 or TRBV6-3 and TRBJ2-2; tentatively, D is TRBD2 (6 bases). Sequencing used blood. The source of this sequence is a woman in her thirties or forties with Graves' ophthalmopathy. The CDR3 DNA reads TGTGCCAGCAGTCAACTAGCATCTAACACCGGGGAGCTGTTTTTT. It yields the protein CASSQLASNTGELFF.